The sequence of this T cell receptor (beta chain) was determined in a study of blood T cell repertoires in COVID-19. The CDR3 sequence is 15 residues long. Per germline, CDR1 LGHNA and CDR2 YSLEER. V lost 4 bases to trimming and J lost 2 bases, with 14 bases between them. The repertoire was sequenced with immunoSEQ multiplex PCR; TCRdb's copy has only in-frame clones and lacks some. The sample carries 240,000 or so clones, about 82% recorded once. All recovered Cohort 3 donors got two negative PCRs, got clearance, or saw symptom resolution. The sequence derives from a woman between 45 and 65 years old who had recovered from COVID-19. The sample comprised PBMCs or T cells enriched from blood (not recorded which). The rearrangement joins TRBV4-3 to TRBJ1-2; D is possibly TRBD1 (5 bases). The CDR3 DNA reads as TGCGCCAGCAGCCCCCAAGAGCGGGGCAACTATGGCTACACCTTC. Translating gives CASSPQERGNYGYTF.